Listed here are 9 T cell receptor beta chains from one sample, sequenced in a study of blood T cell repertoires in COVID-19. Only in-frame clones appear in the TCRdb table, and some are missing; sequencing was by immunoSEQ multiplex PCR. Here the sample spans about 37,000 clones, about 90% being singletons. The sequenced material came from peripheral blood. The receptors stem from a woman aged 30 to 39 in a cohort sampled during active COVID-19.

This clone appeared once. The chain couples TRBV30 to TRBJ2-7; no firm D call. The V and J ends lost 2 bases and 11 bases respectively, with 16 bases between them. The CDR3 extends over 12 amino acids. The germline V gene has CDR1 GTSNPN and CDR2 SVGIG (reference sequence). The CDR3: CAWSRYNEAEYF. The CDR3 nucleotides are TGTGCCTGGAGTCGATACAACGAGGCGGAGTACTTC.

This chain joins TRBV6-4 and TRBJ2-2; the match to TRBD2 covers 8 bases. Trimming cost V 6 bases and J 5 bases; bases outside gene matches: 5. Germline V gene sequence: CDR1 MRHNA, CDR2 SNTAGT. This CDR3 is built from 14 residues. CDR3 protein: CASSLLAATGELFF. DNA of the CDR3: TGTGCCAGCAGCTTACTAGCGGCAACCGGGGAGCTGTTTTTT.

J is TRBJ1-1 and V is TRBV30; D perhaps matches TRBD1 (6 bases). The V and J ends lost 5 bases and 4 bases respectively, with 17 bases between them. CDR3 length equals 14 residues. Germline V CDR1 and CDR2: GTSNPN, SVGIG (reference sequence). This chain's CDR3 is CAWQGIGGSTEAFF. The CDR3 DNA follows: TGTGCCTGGCAAGGGATAGGGGGTTCCACTGAAGCTTTCTTT.

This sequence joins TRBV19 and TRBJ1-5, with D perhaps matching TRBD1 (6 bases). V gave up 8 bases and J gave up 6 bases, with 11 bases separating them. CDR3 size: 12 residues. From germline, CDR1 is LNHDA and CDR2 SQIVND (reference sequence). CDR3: CASSDRPQPQHF. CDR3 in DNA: TGTGCCAGTTCTGACAGGCCTCAGCCCCAGCATTTT.

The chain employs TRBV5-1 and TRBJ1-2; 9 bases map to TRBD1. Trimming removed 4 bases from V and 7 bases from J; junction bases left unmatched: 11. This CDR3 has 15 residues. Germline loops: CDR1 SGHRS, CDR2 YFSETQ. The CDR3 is CASSIPGTGLGGYTF. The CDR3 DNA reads TGCGCCAGCAGCATTCCCGGGACAGGGTTGGGTGGCTACACCTTC.

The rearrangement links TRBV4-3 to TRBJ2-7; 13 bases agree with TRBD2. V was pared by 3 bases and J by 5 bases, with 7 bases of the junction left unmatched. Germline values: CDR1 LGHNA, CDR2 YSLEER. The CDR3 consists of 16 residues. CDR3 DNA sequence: TGCGCCAGCAGCCATACTAGCGGGAGGGCCTTGGACGAGCAGTACTTC. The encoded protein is CASSHTSGRALDEQYF.

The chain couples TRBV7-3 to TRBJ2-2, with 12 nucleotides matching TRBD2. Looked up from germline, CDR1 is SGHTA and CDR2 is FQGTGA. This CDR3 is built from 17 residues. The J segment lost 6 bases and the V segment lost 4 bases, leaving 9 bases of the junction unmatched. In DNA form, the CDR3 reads TGTGCCAGCAGCTCACTTACGGGACTAGCGGGCCCCGGGGAGCTGTTTTTT. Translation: CASSSLTGLAGPGELFF.

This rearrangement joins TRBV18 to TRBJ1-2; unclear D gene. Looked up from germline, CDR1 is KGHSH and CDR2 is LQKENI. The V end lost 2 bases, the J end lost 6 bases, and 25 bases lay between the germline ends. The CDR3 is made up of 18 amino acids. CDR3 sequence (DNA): TGTGCCAGCTCACCAGACGCGCTGAGCAGGCCTACCCCCGATGGCTACACCTTC. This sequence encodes CASSPDALSRPTPDGYTF. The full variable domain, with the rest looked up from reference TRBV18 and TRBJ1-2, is NAGVMQNPRHLVRRRGQEARLRCSPMKGHSHVYWYRQLPEEGLKFMVYLQKENIIDESGMPKERFSAEFPKEGPSILRIQQVVRGDSAAYFCASSPDALSRPTPDGYTFGSGTRLTVV.

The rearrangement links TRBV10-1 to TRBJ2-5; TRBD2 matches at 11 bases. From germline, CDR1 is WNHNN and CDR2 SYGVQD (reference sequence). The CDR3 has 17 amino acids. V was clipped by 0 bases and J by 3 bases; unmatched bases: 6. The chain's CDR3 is CASSESILAGEEETQYF. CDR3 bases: TGCGCCAGCAGTGAGTCGATACTAGCGGGAGAGGAAGAGACCCAGTACTTC.